These 32 T cell receptor beta chains were sequenced from one sample in a study of blood T cells in healthy people across ages (dated by TCRdb to between 2015 and 2016). Libraries were built with 5' RACE. For sequencing, an Illumina HiSeq 2500 was employed. The second PCR ran for about 7 to 11 cycles and used a J-beta primer mix along with a sample-barcoded 5' primer. TCRdb cleaned the public reads at Q25 with fastp, built clones with MiXCR and kept in-frame beta chains. Identical CDR3 protein sequences are pooled into one entry, listed with their most common genes and DNA. The sample includes 790,000 or so distinct CDR3 sequences, with more than 55% observed a single time. The ten largest clones take up around 24% of the sample. The sample taken for sequencing was blood. These receptors were collected from a man between 40 and 49 years old in good health.

The chain carries TRBV18 and TRBJ2-3; TRBD2 aligns across 7 bases. CDR1 KGHSH and CDR2 LQKENI come from the germline V gene. V was pared by 5 bases and J by 8 bases, with 19 bases of the junction left unmatched. The CDR3 is 17 residues long. The CDR3 loop reads CASSSLGSGERYGTQYF. For the CDR3, the DNA is TGTGCCAGCTCATCACTTGGAAGCGGGGAGAGATATGGTACGCAGTATTTT.

This clonotype was detected only a few times. This chain joins TRBV20-1 and TRBJ2-1; D unclear. Trimming removed 1 base from V and 5 bases from J, with 15 bases in between. The CDR3 is 15 amino acids. The germline CDR1 and CDR2 sequences are DFQATT and SNEGSKA (reference sequence). CDR3 sequence reads: CSARVLGANDNEQFF. The DNA for the CDR3 is TGCAGTGCTAGAGTTCTTGGAGCAAACGACAATGAGCAGTTCTTC.

The chain is built from TRBV27 and TRBJ2-1, with D perhaps assigned TRBD1 or TRBD2 (5 bases each). CDR3 size: 13 residues. Trimming left V 7 bases short and J 0 bases short, with 7 bases between. Germline V CDR1 and CDR2: MNHEY, SMNVEV (reference sequence). The DNA of the CDR3 is TGTGCCAGCACAGGGAGCTCCTACAATGAGCAGTTCTTC. Protein: CASTGSSYNEQFF.

This clonotype was picked up a small number of times. The V and J genes are TRBV12-3 or TRBV12-4 and TRBJ2-3; no clear D. With 6 bases removed from V and 4 bases from J, the gap between germline ends came to 8 bases. CDR3 length: 12 residues. CDR3 region: CASSPTADTQYF. The CDR3 DNA reads TGTGCCAGCAGCCCTACGGCAGATACGCAGTATTTT.

There are a few counts of this clonotype. V is TRBV5-1 and J is TRBJ2-3; D is perhaps TRBD1 or TRBD2 (6 bases each). Germline V lookup: CDR1 SGHRS, CDR2 YFSETQ. The CDR3 length is 18 residues. Between the trimmed V and J ends, which lost 0 bases and 2 bases, there was a span of 19 bases. Here the CDR3 DNA reads TGCGCCAGCAGCTTGGCCAACGGGGGCAGGAGGACCACAGATACGCAGTATTTT. This sequence encodes CASSLANGGRRTTDTQYF.

This clonotype appeared a single time. The rearrangement uses TRBV5-1 and TRBJ1-2; no clear D. The V gene lost 4 bases and the J gene lost 7 bases, with 14 bases spanning the gap. CDR3 length: 13 amino acids. The germline gives CDR1 SGHRS, CDR2 YFSETQ. This CDR3 reads CASSVAGRSGYTF. The CDR3 DNA reads as TGCGCCAGCAGCGTGGCCGGAAGAAGTGGCTACACCTTC.

This chain joins TRBV20-1 and TRBJ2-7, with 12 bases lining up with TRBD2. Germline CDR1 is DFQATT and CDR2 is SNEGSKA (reference sequence). The CDR3 spans 17 residues. V shed 0 bases and J 7 bases; nucleotides not matched to a gene: 13. The CDR3 DNA is TGCAGTGCTAGAGACGGACTAGCGGGACGGATTGGTAAAGAGCAGTACTTC. This gives the protein CSARDGLAGRIGKEQYF.

The chain carries TRBV28 and TRBJ2-3; TRBD1 aligns across 7 bases. CDR1 is MDHEN and CDR2 is SYDVKM in the germline V gene. V lost 8 bases, J lost 1 base, and 6 bases stayed unmatched. The CDR3 is 14 amino acids. DNA for the CDR3: TGTGCCAGCCAGCGACAGGGTGGCACAGATACGCAGTATTTT. Translated, it gives CASQRQGGTDTQYF.

There are a few counts of this clonotype. This chain joins TRBV11-2 and TRBJ1-2; TRBD1 matches at 9 bases. This CDR3 is 15 amino acids long. The germline gives CDR1 SGHAT, CDR2 FQNNGV. The J segment lost 4 bases and the V segment lost 4 bases, leaving 7 bases of the junction unmatched. In DNA, the CDR3 is TGTGCCAGCAGCTACCCTACAGGGGGCGGCTATGGCTACACCTTC. This gives the protein CASSYPTGGGYGYTF.

This chain joins TRBV6-5 and TRBJ1-2, with D perhaps matching TRBD1 (6 bases). V dropped 2 bases and J dropped 6 bases, with 10 bases sitting between them. In germline, CDR1 is MNHEY, CDR2 SVGAGI. The CDR3 totals 13 residues. The CDR3 DNA follows: TGTGCCAGCAGTTACCCAGGGGATCATGGCTACACCTTC. Its translation: CASSYPGDHGYTF.

The table lists this clonotype with a few counts. This chain connects TRBV21-1 to TRBJ2-5; TRBD1, as called in the table, went unchecked against the DNA. The J call may be wrong; the DNA end is better matched by TRBJ2-7. TRBV21-1 corresponds to a pseudogene. This CDR3 has 16 residues. The CDR3 sequence: CASSKPGQGPYGEQYF. The CDR3 coding sequence is TGTGCCAGCAGCAAACCGGGACAGGGGCCGTACGGCGAGCAGTACTTC.

The CDR3 DNA follows: TGCAGTGCTAGTCGTGGAAATGAAAAACTGTTTTTT. As protein: CSASRGNEKLFF. The V call is TRBV20-1, the J call TRBJ1-4; D call uncertain. This CDR3 has 12 residues. V dropped 3 bases and J dropped 5 bases, with 7 bases sitting between them. Germline V gene sequence: CDR1 DFQATT, CDR2 SNEGSKA (reference sequence).

The rearrangement joins TRBV7-8 to TRBJ2-2; 8 positions agree with TRBD2. V trimming: 1 base; J trimming: 3 bases; junction bases outside the gene matches: 13. The CDR3 is made up of 19 amino acids. Germline V lookup: CDR1 SGHVS, CDR2 FQNEAQ. The CDR3 DNA sequence: TGTGCCAGCAGCTTAGTAGGCGGGAGGAGGGTTAGCGACACCGGGGAGCTGTTTTTT. Translated: CASSLVGGRRVSDTGELFF.

This chain connects TRBV20-1 to TRBJ2-7, with 9 bases that match TRBD1. Germline CDR1 reads DFQATT; CDR2 reads SNEGSKA (reference sequence). The CDR3 runs 13 residues. V trimming: 4 bases; J trimming: 0 bases; junction bases outside the gene matches: 1. CDR3 residues: CSATQGASYEQYF. The CDR3 DNA reads TGCAGTGCTACACAGGGGGCCTCCTACGAGCAGTACTTC.

This chain links TRBV9 with TRBJ2-3; TRBD1 aligns across 10 bases. The V gene end was trimmed by 4 bases and the J gene end by 1 base; junction bases not matched to a gene: 9. The germline CDR1 and CDR2 sequences are SGDLS and YYNGEE. This CDR3 region has 17 residues. The CDR3 loop reads CASSPRDRGRGTDTQYF. The CDR3 DNA reads TGTGCCAGCAGCCCAAGAGACAGGGGGCGCGGCACAGATACGCAGTATTTT.

In its sample, this clonotype was seen once. Compared with germline, one end of the junction differs, possibly owing to a read error. This sequence joins TRBV9 and TRBJ2-1; TRBD2 matches 9 bases. This CDR3 contains 16 residues. CDR1 and CDR2 from the germline V gene are SGDLS and YYNGEE. CDR3 residues: CASSVGWSAGGNGQFF. CDR3 DNA sequence: TGTGCCAGCAGCGTAGGGTGGTCTGCGGGAGGGAATGGGCAGTTCTTC.

The gene calls are TRBV27 and TRBJ2-1, with TRBD2 as a possible D gene (6 bases). Deletions cut 6 bases from V and 9 bases from J, with 15 bases between. The CDR3 length is 13 residues. Germline lookup yields CDR1 MNHEY and CDR2 SMNVEV (reference sequence). Here the CDR3 reads CASRRGTLAEQFF. In DNA, the CDR3 is TGTGCCAGCAGACGGGGGACCCTAGCTGAGCAGTTCTTC.

The V and J genes are TRBV7-9 and TRBJ1-5; the D is unclear. V lost 1 base to trimming and J lost 9 bases, with 10 bases between them. This CDR3 spans 13 amino acids. Germline CDR1 is SEHNR and CDR2 is FQNEAQ (reference sequence). The CDR3 nucleotides are TGTGCCAGCAGCTTAGATAGCGTGCGGCCCCAGCATTTT. As protein: CASSLDSVRPQHF.

The chain has TRBV5-1 and TRBJ1-1, with D perhaps matching TRBD1 (5 bases). This CDR3 spans 13 amino acids. Trimming removed 0 bases from V and 7 bases from J, with 10 bases in between. The germline V gene encodes CDR1 SGHRS and CDR2 YFSETQ. CDR3 loop: CASSLVSGGEAFF. CDR3 nucleotides: TGCGCCAGCAGCTTGGTTTCTGGGGGTGAAGCTTTCTTT.

The chain has TRBV6-1 and TRBJ1-2; perhaps TRBD1 as D (5 bases). CDR1 MNHNS and CDR2 SASEGT come from the germline V gene. The CDR3 runs 15 residues. V shed 1 base and J shed 8 bases, with 17 bases lying between them. The CDR3 protein is CASSEVGQSVWGYTF. The DNA for the CDR3 is TGTGCCAGCAGTGAAGTGGGGCAGTCGGTGTGGGGCTACACCTTC.

The gene calls are TRBV9 and TRBJ2-1; 9 positions agree with TRBD2. CDR3 length: 13 residues. Trimming cost V 4 bases and J 9 bases; bases outside gene matches: 5. CDR1 SGDLS and CDR2 YYNGEE come from the germline V gene. The CDR3 coding sequence is TGTGCCAGCAGCCTCGAGCGGGAGGCTGAGCAGTTCTTC. It encodes CASSLEREAEQFF.

The V and J genes are TRBV29-1 and TRBJ2-2; unclear D gene. V was pared by 6 bases and J by 0 bases, with 11 bases between. CDR1 SQVTM and CDR2 ANQGSEA come from the germline V gene. The CDR3 totals 14 residues. CDR3 coding DNA: TGCAGCGTGGTTGTAACGGCGAACACCGGGGAGCTGTTTTTT. It specifies CSVVVTANTGELFF.

The chain uses TRBV12-3 or TRBV12-4 and TRBJ2-5, with unresolved D. The CDR3 extends over 15 amino acids. V gave up 1 base and J gave up 11 bases, with 20 bases separating them. CDR3 DNA: TGTGCCAGCAGTTTAGGGGATAGGGCCTACAATGAGCAGTACTTC. Translated, it gives CASSLGDRAYNEQYF.

This clonotype was recorded a few times. The CDR3, as DNA: TGTGCCAGCAGCCCCGGGACCTATCTAGGCTACACCTTC. This translates into CASSPGTYLGYTF. The chain combines TRBV27 with TRBJ1-2; TRBD1 might be the D (5 bases). The CDR3 runs 13 residues. Germline V lookup: CDR1 MNHEY, CDR2 SMNVEV (reference sequence). Deletions cut 6 bases from V and 8 bases from J, with 16 bases between.

This clonotype appeared a few times. J is TRBJ2-5 and V is TRBV5-1; 7 bases are a match to TRBD2. Germline lookup yields CDR1 SGHRS and CDR2 YFSETQ. CDR3 length equals 16 residues. The J segment lost 3 bases and the V segment lost 4 bases, leaving 12 bases of the junction unmatched. The CDR3 DNA sequence: TGCGCCAGCAGCATGGCCCCGGGAGGTGTTGAAGAGACCCAGTACTTC. Translating gives CASSMAPGGVEETQYF.

The chain has TRBV24-1 and TRBJ2-5; TRBD2 matches at 7 bases. The germline CDR1 and CDR2 sequences are KGHDR and SFDVKD. J lost 5 bases, V lost 5 bases, and 4 bases had no gene match. This CDR3 comprises 13 residues. CDR3 DNA: TGTGCCACCAGTGGGGGACTACCGGAGACCCAGTACTTC. Translated, it gives CATSGGLPETQYF.

This clonotype was picked up a small number of times. The CDR3 here is CASSSRGGRVSGNTIYF. In DNA form, the CDR3 reads TGTGCCAGCAGCTCGAGGGGAGGGCGGGTCTCTGGAAACACCATATATTTT. The chain joins TRBV13 to TRBJ1-3, with D perhaps matching TRBD1 (5 bases). The CDR3 spans 17 residues. CDR1 and CDR2 (germline): PRHDT, FYEKMQ (reference sequence). V gave up 4 bases and J gave up 0 bases, with 16 bases separating them.

The CDR3 protein is CASSVTGLSDGYTF. The CDR3 DNA follows: TGTGCCAGCAGCGTCACAGGGTTGTCAGATGGCTACACCTTC. This chain joins TRBV9 and TRBJ1-2, with TRBD1 as a possible D gene (6 bases). From germline, CDR1 is SGDLS and CDR2 YYNGEE. The CDR3 sequence is 14 residues long. Trimming stripped 2 bases from V and 6 bases from J, with 14 bases between.

This sequence joins TRBV21-1 and TRBJ2-5; TRBD1, the table's D call, was not compared with the DNA. TRBV21-1 is a pseudogene segment. This CDR3 contains 15 residues. The CDR3, as DNA: TGTGCCAGCAGCAAATTTAACAGGGCGGGCGAGACCCAGTACTTC. Translated: CASSKFNRAGETQYF.

This clonotype was recorded only once. The chain employs TRBV28 and TRBJ2-4, with 10 bases aligning to TRBD1. CDR1 is MDHEN, CDR2 SYDVKM, per germline. The J segment lost 13 bases and the V segment lost 4 bases, leaving 13 bases of the junction unmatched. The CDR3 spans 15 residues. The CDR3 loop is CASSSGQGGWGEQYF. The CDR3 bases are TGTGCCAGCAGTTCTGGACAGGGGGGATGGGGGGAGCAGTACTTC.

This chain connects TRBV11-2 to TRBJ1-4, with TRBD1 as a possible D gene (5 bases). This CDR3 comprises 15 residues. The germline V gene encodes CDR1 SGHAT and CDR2 FQNNGV. Trimming removed 1 base at V and 4 bases at J, with 10 bases between. Written as DNA, the CDR3 is TGTGCCAGCAGCTTAGGGGGGATAGTTAATGAAAAACTGTTTTTT. It is translated as CASSLGGIVNEKLFF.

The chain carries TRBV5-4 and TRBJ2-3; 8 nucleotides match TRBD2. CDR1 and CDR2 from the germline V gene are SGHNT and YYREEE (reference sequence). V gave up 4 bases and J gave up 3 bases; unmatched junction bases: 13. CDR3 size: 17 residues. The CDR3 bases are TGTGCCAGCAGCCCCCCGGGAGCGGGAGTGGCAACAGATACGCAGTATTTT. It specifies CASSPPGAGVATDTQYF.